This T cell receptor (beta chain) was sequenced during a study of beta chain features in type 1 diabetes. Study-wide findings and caveats: Patients with Type 1 diabetes showed moderately but significantly shorter TCRB CDR3s in all four CD4+ subsets.

Germline CDR1 is LNHDA and CDR2 is SQIVND (reference sequence). Between the trimmed V and J ends, which lost 4 bases and 2 bases, there was a span of 9 bases. The CDR3 has 14 residues. Expressed TCRB transcripts were sequenced because the entire RNA isolate underwent reverse transcription. Data came from immunoSEQ multiplex PCR; TCRdb stores just in-frame clones and leaves some out. The table has more than 100,000 clones, about 15% seen once. A few counts support this clone. Its target is not known. The sequenced sample consisted of central memory CD4+ T cells from blood. The source is a man aged 25 to 40 with type 1 diabetes. The chain uses TRBV19 and TRBJ1-5; tentatively, D is TRBD1 (6 bases). The CDR3 here is CASSKRTGNQPQHF. CDR3 sequence (DNA): TGTGCCAGTAGTAAAAGGACAGGCAATCAGCCCCAGCATTTT. Using reference TRBV19 and TRBJ1-5 for the parts outside the CDR3, the full variable domain is DGGITQSPKYLFRKEGQNVTLSCEQNLNHDAMYWYRQDPGQGLRLIYYSQIVNDFQKGDIAEGYSVSREKKESFPLTVTSAQKNPTAFYLCASSKRTGNQPQHFGDGTRLSIL.